This T cell receptor beta chain was identified during a study of T-cell reconstitution after alpha-beta-depleted transplantation in children. Study results and limitations: T-cell numbers and diversity one year post-transplant derived largely from freshly generated T cells. Reportedly, alpha-beta T cells present about two months post-transplant originated from several hundred expanded clones of graft origin.

A library of TCRbeta sequences, prepared with unique molecular identifiers, was generated. A single record per CDR3 protein comes from TCRdb applying MiXCR to the PCR reads. The table has hundreds of thousands of distinct CDR3 sequences, about 12% seen once. Comments on this clonotype: The antigen is not known.

The germline V and J ends were trimmed by 7 bases and 0 bases, with 19 bases remaining between them. This CDR3 spans 18 amino acids. Germline-derived CDR1 and CDR2 are SGHVS and FNYEAQ. The chain has TRBV7-6 and TRBJ2-6; D is undetermined. The sample here was PBMCs, taken before TCRalphabeta/CD19-depleted stem cell transplant. The receptor comes from a girl aged 2-15 years with congenital amegakaryocytic thrombocytopenia, due to receive a stem cell transplant. The CDR3 reads CASTRYLRKTSGANVLTF. The DNA of the CDR3 is TGTGCCAGCACCCGTTATTTAAGGAAAACCTCTGGGGCCAACGTCCTGACTTTC.